This passage covers 4 T cell receptor beta chains from one sample sequenced in a study of blood T cell repertoires in COVID-19. Sequencing used immunoSEQ multiplex PCR; TCRdb keeps in-frame clones, though not all of them. The repertoire holds over 100,000 clones, about 78% seen once, with roughly 4.7% in the top ten. Sequencing was done on a sample of peripheral blood. The receptors derive from a human donor in a cohort sampled during active or convalescent COVID-19.

The V and J genes are TRBV4-3 and TRBJ1-1; 8 bases are a match to TRBD1. Losses at the gene ends were 0 bases for V and 4 bases for J; bases not matched to a gene: 4. From germline, CDR1 is LGHNA and CDR2 YSLEER. This CDR3 contains 15 residues. The CDR3 DNA reads TGCGCCAGCAGCCAAGAATTGGACAGGGTCACTGAAGCTTTCTTT. Protein: CASSQELDRVTEAFF.

V is TRBV6-2 or TRBV6-3 and J is TRBJ2-2, with TRBD2 identical over 7 bases. V lost 3 bases, J lost 3 bases, and 19 bases stayed unmatched. This CDR3 contains 20 residues. Germline V gives CDR1 MNHEY, CDR2 SVGEGT. Here the CDR3 reads CASSYTPLRGGPSHTGELFF. The CDR3 nucleotides read TGTGCCAGCAGTTATACCCCTCTGCGGGGAGGGCCCTCTCACACCGGGGAGCTGTTTTTT.

The chain couples TRBV7-9 to TRBJ2-1, with unresolved D. The V and J ends lost 2 bases and 8 bases respectively, with 7 bases between them. CDR3 length: 12 residues. Germline lookup yields CDR1 SEHNR and CDR2 FQNEAQ (reference sequence). Written as DNA, the CDR3 is TGTGCCAGCAGCTTATCTAGGCATGAGCAGTTCTTC. This translates into CASSLSRHEQFF.

This sequence joins TRBV5-1 and TRBJ2-7; 8 bases map to TRBD1. Trimming took 4 bases from V and 6 from J; bases not matched to a gene: 3. The CDR3 spans 12 residues. The germline gives CDR1 SGHRS, CDR2 YFSETQ. CDR3 nucleotides: TGCGCCAGCAGCACCAGGGGGCCCGAGCAGTACTTC. Translating gives CASSTRGPEQYF.